The rows below give T cell receptor beta chains drawn from one sample of a study of CD8+CD57+ T cells in acquired aplastic anemia. One entry per CDR3 protein results from TCRdb running MiXCR on the reads. The profile shows 450,000 to 600,000 distinct CDR3 sequences, approximately 32% of them singletons. Material for sequencing was sorted CD4+, CD8+, or CD8+CD57+ T cells (not recorded which) from PBMCs. These receptors came from a human donor with aplastic anemia. Both conserved end residues are part of each CDR3.

TRBJ1-2	TRBV12-3/TRBV12-4	CASSLLRDYGYTF
TRBJ2-5	TRBV7-2	CASSLHGQGGLETQYF
TRBJ1-2	TRBV24-1	CATSEWDRLGRYGYTF
TRBJ2-5	TRBV7-8	CASSLATRGRETQYF
TRBJ1-6	TRBV25-1	CASSDYGQGLYGSPLHF
TRBJ2-5	TRBV6-1	CASSPGTSGRGKETQYF
TRBJ2-7	TRBV28	CASSLPPVYEQYF
TRBJ2-5	TRBV24-1	CATSDPDRFQETQYF
TRBJ1-6	TRBV30	CALGRYNSPLHF
TRBJ1-6	TRBV15	CATSRRTGTGGSPLHF
TRBJ1-6	TRBV20-1	CSASQDRGQSPLHF
TRBJ1-5	TRBV18	CASHGGGPQHF
TRBJ2-1	TRBV25-1	CASSEPGQGKNEQFF
TRBJ2-3	TRBV9	CASSVEGGLTDTQYF
TRBJ2-1	TRBV20-1	CSATKHLGTYNEQFF
TRBJ1-1	TRBV3-1	CASSHQGAGNTEAFF
TRBJ2-2	TRBV25-1	CASSLTRLDTGELFF
TRBJ2-5	TRBV10-3	CAISAGGQRGPHTNQETQYF
TRBJ1-5	TRBV7-9	CASSPGQGPDQPQHF
TRBJ1-6	TRBV7-2	CASSLDTSPLHF
TRBJ2-2	TRBV2	CASSEFQGADTGELFF
TRBJ2-7	TRBV7-2	CASSQMTGYEQYF
TRBJ2-1	TRBV25-1	CASSPYSGARRLFF
TRBJ2-5	TRBV25-1	CASSQRRRAGGQETQYF
TRBJ2-1	TRBV7-8	CASGLGAGGEQFF
TRBJ1-1	TRBV19	CASRKGGTYTEAFF
TRBJ2-7	TRBV7-2	CASSDLRGGLEQYF
TRBJ1-3	TRBV10-1	CASSEGTAVLGGNTIYF
TRBJ2-1	TRBV2	CASSDRSRSPNEQFF
TRBJ2-3	TRBV19	CASSWAQGGTDTQYF
TRBJ2-7	TRBV24-1	CATSDLSILTGGAEQYF
TRBJ2-5	TRBV6-5	CASSYSAGGLLLTQYF
TRBJ2-5	TRBV11-2	CASSLGPSGSAQETQYF
TRBJ1-5	TRBV5-6	CASSSGRNNQPQHF
TRBJ2-7	TRBV2	CASSTPRQGAWEQYF
TRBJ2-3	TRBV6-1	CASRLAGASTDTQYF
TRBJ1-2	TRBV24-1	CATSDPGQGAGGYTF
TRBJ1-2	TRBV10-2	CAAGREVGHGYTF
TRBJ2-7	TRBV4-3	CASSQVVGAGKQYF
TRBJ2-3	TRBV9	CASSASSGTYADTQYF
TRBJ2-3	TRBV20-1	CSARAQGLDTQYF
TRBJ2-5	TRBV12-3/TRBV12-4	CASTPTSVETQYF
TRBJ1-2	TRBV29-1	CSVAGGQPLAF
TRBJ1-6	TRBV4-3	CASSQVGERSPLHF
TRBJ1-1	TRBV2	CASREALQGGTEAFF
TRBJ2-7	TRBV20-1	CSAQSEQGYEQYF
TRBJ2-1	TRBV11-1	CASSTSQGAVGNEQFF
TRBJ2-1	TRBV7-2	CASSLNIGTGGFF
TRBJ2-1	TRBV19	CANSGVAGGKYNEQFF
TRBJ1-3	TRBV30	CAWGGDGGRVTIYF
TRBJ1-1	TRBV30	CAWKEAFF
TRBJ1-6	TRBV10-2	CASRGQGGNSPLHF
TRBJ1-3	TRBV6-1	CASSESREGTIYF
TRBJ2-5	TRBV2	CASNSKVETQYF
TRBJ1-1	TRBV6-1	CASSSMSSSMNTEAFF
TRBJ2-3	TRBV20-1	CSADGLAGKTDTQYF
TRBJ1-5	TRBV2	CASSGTNSNQPQHF
TRBJ1-2	TRBV20-1	CSARVQGSNGYTF
TRBJ1-1	TRBV29-1	CSAILTSTEAFF